This TCR beta chain was sequenced in a study of T cells in narcolepsy. This CDR3 has 14 residues. The V end lost 0 bases, the J end lost 5 bases, and 10 bases lay between the germline ends. The germline V gene has CDR1 SGDLS and CDR2 YYNGEE. TCRdb keeps only in-frame clones here, not all; method: immunoSEQ multiplex PCR. The table has tens of thousands of clones, under 85% seen once. As for this clone: Its antigen is as yet unknown.

Study-level points and caveats: Blood of same and different patients, but not healthy controls, reportedly held recurring autoreactive clonotypes. Comparing one patient's CSF and blood CD4+ clonotypes highlighted HCRT- and TRIB2-specific autoreactive clonotypes.

The rearrangement joins TRBV9 to TRBJ2-3; D is unresolved. The sequence was obtained from a human donor in good health. Sequencing input: memory (CD45RA-) CD4+ T cells from blood. This CDR3 is CASSVGSRGDTQYF. In DNA form, the CDR3 reads TGTGCCAGCAGCGTAGGGTCACGCGGAGATACGCAGTATTTT.